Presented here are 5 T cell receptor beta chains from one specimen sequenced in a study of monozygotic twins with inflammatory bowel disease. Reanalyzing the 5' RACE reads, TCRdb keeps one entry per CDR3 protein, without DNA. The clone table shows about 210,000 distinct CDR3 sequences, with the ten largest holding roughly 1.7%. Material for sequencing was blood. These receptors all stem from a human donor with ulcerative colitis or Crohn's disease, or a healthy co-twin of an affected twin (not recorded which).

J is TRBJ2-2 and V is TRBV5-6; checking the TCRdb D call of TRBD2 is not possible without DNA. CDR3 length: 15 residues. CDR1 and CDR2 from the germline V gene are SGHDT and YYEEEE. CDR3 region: CASSLRLVSTGELFF.

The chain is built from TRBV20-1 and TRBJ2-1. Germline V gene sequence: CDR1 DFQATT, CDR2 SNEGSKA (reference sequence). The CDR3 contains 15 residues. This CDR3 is CSADVWLGTYNEQFF.

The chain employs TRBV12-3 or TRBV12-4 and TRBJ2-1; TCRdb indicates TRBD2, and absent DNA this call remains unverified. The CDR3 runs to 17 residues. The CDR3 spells CASSLVGALWEGNEQFF.

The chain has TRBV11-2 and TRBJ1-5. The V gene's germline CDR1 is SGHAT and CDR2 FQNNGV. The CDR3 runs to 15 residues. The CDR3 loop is CASSLEGWGTQPQHF.

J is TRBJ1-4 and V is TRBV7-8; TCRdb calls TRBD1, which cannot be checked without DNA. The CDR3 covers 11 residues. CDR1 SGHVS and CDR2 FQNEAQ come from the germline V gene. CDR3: CASSLEGELFF.